This T cell receptor beta chain was identified during a study of cytomegalovirus exposure and HLA in healthy donors. Using immunoSEQ multiplex PCR, the repertoire was profiled, and TCRdb retains in-frame clones only, with some absent. The table has 250,000 to 400,000 clones, roughly 88% seen once. The CDR3 consists of 15 residues. The V and J ends lost 3 bases and 9 bases, in that order; junction bases with no gene match: 9. CDR1 and CDR2 from the germline V gene are SGHKS and YYEKEE (reference sequence). The chain has TRBV5-5 and TRBJ1-6, with TRBD1 identical over 7 bases. Sequencing was done on a sample of PBMCs. This sequence was found in a young man in good health and CMV-seronegative. CDR3 in amino acids: CASSSFTGVVSPLHF. The CDR3 region has the DNA TGTGCCAGCAGCTCCTTTACAGGGGTAGTTTCACCCCTCCACTTT.